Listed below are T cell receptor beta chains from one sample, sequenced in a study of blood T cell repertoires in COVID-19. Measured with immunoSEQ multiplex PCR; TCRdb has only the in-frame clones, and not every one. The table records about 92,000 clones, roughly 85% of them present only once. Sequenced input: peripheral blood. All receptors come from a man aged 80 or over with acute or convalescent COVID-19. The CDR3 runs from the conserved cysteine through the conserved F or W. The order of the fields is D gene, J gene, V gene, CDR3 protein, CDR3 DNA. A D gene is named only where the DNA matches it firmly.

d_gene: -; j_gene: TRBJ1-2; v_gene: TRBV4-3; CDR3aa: CASSQRQGLWYGYTF; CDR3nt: TGCGCCAGCAGCCAACGTCAGGGGTTGTGGTATGGCTACACCTTC
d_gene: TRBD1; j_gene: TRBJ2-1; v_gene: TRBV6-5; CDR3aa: CASRLTGGPYNEQFF; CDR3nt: TGTGCCAGCAGACTGACAGGGGGCCCCTACAATGAGCAGTTCTTC
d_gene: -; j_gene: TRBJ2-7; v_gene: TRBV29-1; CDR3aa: CSVGGSYEQYF; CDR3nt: TGCAGCGTTGGAGGCTCCTACGAGCAGTACTTC
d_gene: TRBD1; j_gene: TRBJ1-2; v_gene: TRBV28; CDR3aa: CASSSSGQGLSSVGYTF; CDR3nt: TGTGCCAGCAGCTCATCGGGACAGGGGCTTTCTAGTGTAGGCTACACCTTC
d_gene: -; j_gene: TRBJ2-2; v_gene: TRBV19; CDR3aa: CASSVPGEPGELFF; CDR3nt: TGTGCCAGTAGTGTACCAGGGGAGCCCGGGGAGCTGTTTTTT
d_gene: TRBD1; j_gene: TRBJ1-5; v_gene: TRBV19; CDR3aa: CASSIKDRATYSNQPQHF; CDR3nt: TGTGCCAGTAGTATAAAAGACAGGGCCACGTATAGCAATCAGCCCCAGCATTTT
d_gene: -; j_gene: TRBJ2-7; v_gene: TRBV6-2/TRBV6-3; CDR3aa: CASSKRRGSSYEQYF; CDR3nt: TGTGCCAGCAGTAAGAGACGGGGAAGCTCCTACGAGCAGTACTTC
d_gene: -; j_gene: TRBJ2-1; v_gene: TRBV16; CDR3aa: CASSQSALAPRDEQFF; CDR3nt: TGTGCCAGCAGCCAATCGGCGCTCGCCCCCAGGGATGAGCAGTTCTTC
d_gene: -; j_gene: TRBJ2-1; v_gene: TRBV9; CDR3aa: CASTRGPHEQFF; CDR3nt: TGTGCCAGCACAAGAGGGCCCCATGAGCAGTTCTTC
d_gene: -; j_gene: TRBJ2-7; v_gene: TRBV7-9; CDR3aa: CASSSTDTEQYF; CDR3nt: TGTGCCAGCAGCTCAACGGACACCGAGCAGTACTTC
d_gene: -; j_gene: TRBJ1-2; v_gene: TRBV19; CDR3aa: CASTSGVGQGWQGYTF; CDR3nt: TGTGCCAGTACAAGTGGCGTCGGGCAGGGCTGGCAAGGCTACACCTTC